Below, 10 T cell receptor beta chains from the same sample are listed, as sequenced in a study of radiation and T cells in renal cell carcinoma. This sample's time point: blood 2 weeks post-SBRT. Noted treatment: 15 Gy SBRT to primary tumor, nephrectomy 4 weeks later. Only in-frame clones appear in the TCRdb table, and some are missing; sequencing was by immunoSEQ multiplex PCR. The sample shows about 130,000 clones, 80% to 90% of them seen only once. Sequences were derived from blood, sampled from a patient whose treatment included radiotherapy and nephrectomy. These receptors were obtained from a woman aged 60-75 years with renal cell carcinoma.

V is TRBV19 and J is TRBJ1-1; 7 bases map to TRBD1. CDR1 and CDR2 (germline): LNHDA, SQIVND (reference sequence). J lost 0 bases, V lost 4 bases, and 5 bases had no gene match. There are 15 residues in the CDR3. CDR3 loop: CASSNTRGMNTEAFF. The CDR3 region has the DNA TGTGCCAGTAGTAACACCAGGGGGATGAACACTGAAGCTTTCTTT.

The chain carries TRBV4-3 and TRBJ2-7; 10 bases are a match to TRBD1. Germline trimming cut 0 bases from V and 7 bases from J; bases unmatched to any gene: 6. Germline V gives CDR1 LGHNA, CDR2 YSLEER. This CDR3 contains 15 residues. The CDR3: CASSQEGTGEGEQYF. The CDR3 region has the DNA TGCGCCAGCAGCCAAGAAGGGACAGGGGAGGGAGAGCAGTACTTC.

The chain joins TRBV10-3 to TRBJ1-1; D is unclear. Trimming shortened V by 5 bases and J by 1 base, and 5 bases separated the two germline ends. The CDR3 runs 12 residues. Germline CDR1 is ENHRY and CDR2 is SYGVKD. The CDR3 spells CAISTENTEAFF. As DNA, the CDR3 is TGTGCCATCAGTACAGAGAACACTGAAGCTTTCTTT.

The CDR3 coding sequence is TGTGCCAGCAGCGCCCACGGCGGTTTCCAAGAGACCCAGTACTTC. This encodes CASSAHGGFQETQYF. The rearrangement links TRBV7-2 to TRBJ2-5; D call uncertain. This CDR3 has 15 amino acids. The germline CDR1 and CDR2 sequences are SGHTA and FQGNSA. V gave up 5 bases and J gave up 1 base, with 14 bases separating them.

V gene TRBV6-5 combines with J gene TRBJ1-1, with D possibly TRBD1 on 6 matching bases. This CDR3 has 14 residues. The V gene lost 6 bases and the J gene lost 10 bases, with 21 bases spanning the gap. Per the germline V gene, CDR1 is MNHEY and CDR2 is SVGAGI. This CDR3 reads CASREGPQSTGAFF. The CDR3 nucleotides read TGTGCCAGCAGGGAGGGCCCGCAGTCGACAGGAGCTTTCTTT.

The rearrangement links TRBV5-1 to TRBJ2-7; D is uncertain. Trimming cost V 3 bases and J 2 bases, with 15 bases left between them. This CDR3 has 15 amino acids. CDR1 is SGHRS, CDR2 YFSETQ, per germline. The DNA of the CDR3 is TGCGCCAGCAGCTCCACAGCTCCCCAGCCCTACGAGCAGTACTTC. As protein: CASSSTAPQPYEQYF.

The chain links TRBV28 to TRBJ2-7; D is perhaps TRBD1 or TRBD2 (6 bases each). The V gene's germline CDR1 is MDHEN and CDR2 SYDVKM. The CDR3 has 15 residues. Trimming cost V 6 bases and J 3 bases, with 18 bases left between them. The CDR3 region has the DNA TGTGCCAGCAGGCCCTGGGGGGCGGATGTCTACGAGCAGTACTTC. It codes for CASRPWGADVYEQYF.

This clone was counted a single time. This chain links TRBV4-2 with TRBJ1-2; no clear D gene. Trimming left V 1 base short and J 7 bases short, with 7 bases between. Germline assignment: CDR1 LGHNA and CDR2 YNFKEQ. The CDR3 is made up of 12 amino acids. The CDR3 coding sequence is TGTGCCAGCAGCCAAGGTGAGATTGGCTACACCTTC. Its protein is CASSQGEIGYTF.

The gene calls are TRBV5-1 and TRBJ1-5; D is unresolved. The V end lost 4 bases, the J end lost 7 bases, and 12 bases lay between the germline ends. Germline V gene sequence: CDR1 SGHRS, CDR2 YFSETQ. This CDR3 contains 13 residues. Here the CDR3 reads CASSQEPGQPQHF. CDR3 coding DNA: TGCGCCAGCAGCCAGGAACCGGGGCAGCCCCAGCATTTT.

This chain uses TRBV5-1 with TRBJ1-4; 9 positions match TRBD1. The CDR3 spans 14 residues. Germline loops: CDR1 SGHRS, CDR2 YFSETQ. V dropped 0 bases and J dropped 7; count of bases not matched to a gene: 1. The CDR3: CASSLGQGGEKLFF. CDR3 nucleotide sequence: TGCGCCAGCAGCTTGGGACAGGGGGGTGAAAAACTGTTTTTT.